The following is a T cell receptor beta chain sequence with its context. These data are taken from a study of blood T cell repertoires in COVID-19. Overall study context: In each case, the material was cDNA or gDNA derived from T cells, B-cell-depleted T cells, or PBMCs.

Under the authors' procedure: Using reference gene primer amplification, nucleated cell counts were estimated. This table comes from immunoSEQ multiplex PCR, and its TCRdb copy is limited to in-frame clones, with some not included. D and trimming were read from the DNA, whereas the V and J calls and clone size are those reported in that table. Of 400,000 to 450,000 clones listed, 75% to 90% are singletons. Seattle's enrolled individuals joined amid active infection and were then monitored longitudinally. CDR3 length: 13 amino acids. The germline gives CDR1 LNHDA, CDR2 SQIVND (reference sequence). The germline V and J ends were trimmed by 6 bases and 4 bases, with 10 bases remaining between them.

The chain recombines TRBV19 with TRBJ1-3; perhaps TRBD1 as D (5 bases). Material: peripheral blood. The sequence derives from a woman aged 40 to 50 with COVID-19, enrolled during active disease. The DNA of the CDR3 is TGTGCCAGTAGCCAGGGTCGAGGAAACACCATATATTTT. Translation: CASSQGRGNTIYF.